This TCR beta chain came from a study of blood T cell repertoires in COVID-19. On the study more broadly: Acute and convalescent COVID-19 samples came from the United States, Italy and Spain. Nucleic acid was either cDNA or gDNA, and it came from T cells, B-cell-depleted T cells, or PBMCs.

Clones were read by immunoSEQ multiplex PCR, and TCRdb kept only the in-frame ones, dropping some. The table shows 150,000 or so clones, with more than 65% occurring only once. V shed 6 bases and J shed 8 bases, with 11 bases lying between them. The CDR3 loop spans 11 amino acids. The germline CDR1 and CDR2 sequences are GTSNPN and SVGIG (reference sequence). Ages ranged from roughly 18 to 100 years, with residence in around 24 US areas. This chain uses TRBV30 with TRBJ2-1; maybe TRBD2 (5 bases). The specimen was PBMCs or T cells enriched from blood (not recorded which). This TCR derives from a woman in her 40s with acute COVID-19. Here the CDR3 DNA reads TGTGCCTGTACTAGTGAGGATGAGCAGTTCTTC. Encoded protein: CACTSEDEQFF.